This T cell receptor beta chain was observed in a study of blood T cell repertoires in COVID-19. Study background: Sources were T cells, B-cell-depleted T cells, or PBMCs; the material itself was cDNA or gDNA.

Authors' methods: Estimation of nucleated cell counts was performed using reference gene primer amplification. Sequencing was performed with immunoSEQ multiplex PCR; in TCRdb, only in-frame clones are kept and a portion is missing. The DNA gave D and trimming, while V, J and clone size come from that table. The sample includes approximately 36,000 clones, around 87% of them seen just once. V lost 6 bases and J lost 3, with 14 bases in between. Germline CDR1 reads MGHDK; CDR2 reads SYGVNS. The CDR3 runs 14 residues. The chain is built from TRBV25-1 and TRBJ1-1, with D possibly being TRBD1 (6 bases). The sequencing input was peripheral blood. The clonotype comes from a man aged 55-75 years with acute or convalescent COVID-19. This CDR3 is CASRETGIYTEAFF. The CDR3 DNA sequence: TGTGCCAGCAGGGAAACAGGGATCTACACTGAAGCTTTCTTT.